Listed below are T cell receptor beta chains from one sample, sequenced in a study of blood T cells in healthy people across ages. One entry per CDR3 protein results from TCRdb running MiXCR on the 5' RACE reads. The sample lists around 990,000 distinct CDR3 sequences, more than 30% occurring once. Sequencing was performed on blood. The source of these receptors is a man aged 18 to 29 in good health. The CDR3 runs from the conserved cysteine through the conserved F or W. A D gene is named only where the DNA matches it firmly. Expanded clones get a size class; other rows say once, few or many, or leave the size out.

D	V	J	size	DNA	CDR3
-	TRBV3-1	TRBJ2-1	few	TGTGCCAGCAGCCAATCGGTTAACAATGAGCAGTTCTTC	CASSQSVNNEQFF
-	TRBV6-1	TRBJ1-2	-	TGTGCCAGCAGTGAAGGGCAGGGGCAGTTCGGCTACACCTTC	CASSEGQGQFGYTF
-	TRBV7-2	TRBJ1-2	-	TGTGCCAGCAGCTTAGCGGGTGACCCTCGCGGCCACCCAATGGGCTACACCTTC	CASSLAGDPRGHPMGYTF
-	TRBV7-6	TRBJ2-5	-	TGTGCCAGCAGCTTAGCGCCCAGAAATCAAGAGACCCAGTACTTC	CASSLAPRNQETQYF
-	TRBV7-2	TRBJ1-2	-	TGTGCCAGCAGCGTAGCCCGGGGAGACTATGGCTACACCTTC	CASSVARGDYGYTF
-	TRBV20-1	TRBJ2-3	-	TGCAGTGCTAGAGAGATAGATACGCAGTATTTT	CSAREIDTQYF
TRBD1	TRBV29-1	TRBJ2-3	-	TGCAGCGTCGGAGGACAGGGAACGAGGACAGATACGCAGTATTTT	CSVGGQGTRTDTQYF
-	TRBV2	TRBJ2-5	many	TGTGCCAGCAGTTTCGGACCTCAAGAGACCCAGTACTTC	CASSFGPQETQYF
-	TRBV29-1	TRBJ1-2	-	TGCAGCGCCCGGACCGAACTGGGACAATATGGCTACACCTTC	CSARTELGQYGYTF
-	TRBV28	TRBJ2-5	few	TGTGCCAGCAGTTTGTGGAAAGAGACCCAGTACTTC	CASSLWKETQYF
TRBD2	TRBV12-3/TRBV12-4	TRBJ2-7	-	TGTGCCAGCAGTTTTCCGCGAGCCCGACGGGAGGGTGAGCAGTACTTC	CASSFPRARREGEQYF
TRBD2	TRBV9	TRBJ2-5	-	TGTGCCAGCAGCGTAGAAGGACTAGCGGAAGAGACCCAGTACTTC	CASSVEGLAEETQYF
-	TRBV7-8	TRBJ2-7	few	TGTGCCAGCAGCTTTTATGACCCATCGATTCCTTACGAGCAGTACTTC	CASSFYDPSIPYEQYF